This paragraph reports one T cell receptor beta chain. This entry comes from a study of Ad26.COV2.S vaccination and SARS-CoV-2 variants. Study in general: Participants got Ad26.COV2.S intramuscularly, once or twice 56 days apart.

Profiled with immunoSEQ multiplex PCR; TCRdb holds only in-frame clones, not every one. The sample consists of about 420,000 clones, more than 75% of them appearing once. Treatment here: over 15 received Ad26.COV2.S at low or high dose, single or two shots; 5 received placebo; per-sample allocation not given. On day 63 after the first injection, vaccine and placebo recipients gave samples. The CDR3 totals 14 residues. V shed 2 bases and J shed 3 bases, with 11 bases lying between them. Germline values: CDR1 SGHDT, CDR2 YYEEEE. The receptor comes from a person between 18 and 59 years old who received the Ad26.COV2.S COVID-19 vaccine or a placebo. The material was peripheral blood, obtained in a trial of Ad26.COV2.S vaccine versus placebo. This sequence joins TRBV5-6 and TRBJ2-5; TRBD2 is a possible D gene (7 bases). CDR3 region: CASSLRGAEETQYF. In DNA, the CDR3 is TGTGCCAGCAGCTTACGGGGGGCGGAAGAGACCCAGTACTTC.